This T cell receptor beta chain was profiled in a study of blood T cell repertoires in COVID-19. Looking at the study overall: Samples taken during acute and convalescent COVID-19 were collected in the United States, Italy and Spain. T cells, B-cell-depleted T cells, or PBMCs provided the cDNA or gDNA that served as material.

The data were produced by immunoSEQ multiplex PCR, yet TCRdb's version contains in-frame clones alone and is incomplete. The data contain some 230,000 clones, about 80% of them singletons. V dropped 6 bases and J dropped 7; count of bases not matched to a gene: 6. CDR1 is SGHDT and CDR2 is YYEEEE in the germline V gene. The CDR3 is made up of 13 amino acids. Sequences were obtained from peripheral blood. The TCR comes from a woman between 45 and 60 years old with acute or convalescent COVID-19. V is TRBV5-6 and J is TRBJ2-1; TRBD2 matches 8 bases. The CDR3 here is CASTFAGGNEQFF. The DNA of the CDR3 is TGTGCCAGCACCTTCGCGGGGGGAAATGAGCAGTTCTTC.